A selection of T cell receptor beta chains follows, all from one sample in a study of blood T cells in healthy people across ages. MiXCR, applied by TCRdb to the 5' RACE reads, yields one record per CDR3 protein. The data show around 990,000 distinct CDR3 sequences, with 35% to 40% seen just once and about an eighth held by the top ten. The source material was blood. These receptors were obtained from a young man in good health. CDR3s include the opening cysteine and the closing phenylalanine or tryptophan. D genes are given only for firm matches. Size is omitted from some rows. Given values are once, few, many or a class for expanded clones.

D gene | J gene | clone size | CDR3 length | V gene | CDR3 protein | CDR3 DNA
- | TRBJ1-4 | - | 12 | TRBV29-1 | CSVAWAREKLFF | TGCAGCGTCGCATGGGCACGAGAAAAACTGTTTTTT
- | TRBJ1-5 | - | 14 | TRBV12-3/TRBV12-4 | CASSFALRSQPQHF | TGTGCCAGCAGTTTCGCATTGAGGAGTCAGCCCCAGCATTTT
- | TRBJ2-1 | few | 13 | TRBV20-1 | CSARTDTSNEQFF | TGCAGTGCTAGGACCGACACGAGCAATGAGCAGTTCTTC
TRBD1 | TRBJ1-2 | - | 19 | TRBV6-5 | CASSFTGPRQGRSNYGYTF | TGTGCCAGCAGTTTCACCGGACCGAGACAGGGGAGAAGTAACTATGGCTACACCTTC
- | TRBJ2-7 | - | 12 | TRBV9 | CASSADCYEQYF | TGTGCCAGCAGCGCAGACTGCTACGAGCAGTACTTC
TRBD2 | TRBJ2-5 | - | 17 | TRBV20-1 | CSARDEFRTSRVNEQYF | TGCAGTGCTAGAGATGAGTTCCGGACTAGCCGGGTCAATGAGCAGTACTTC
TRBD1 | TRBJ1-2 | few | 16 | TRBV10-3 | CAISVGGTGVDYGYTF | TGTGCCATCAGTGTGGGTGGGACAGGTGTAGACTATGGCTACACCTTC
TRBD2 | TRBJ2-3 | once | 16 | TRBV20-1 | CSARDLAGVSTDTQYF | TGCAGTGCTAGAGATCTTGCGGGGGTCTCCACAGATACGCAGTATTTT
TRBD2 | TRBJ2-3 | few | 18 | TRBV18 | CASSPPGRGVDLTDTQYF | TGTGCCAGCTCACCCCCAGGTCGGGGGGTTGATTTGACAGATACGCAGTATTTT
TRBD1 | TRBJ1-1 | once | 15 | TRBV20-1 | CSARPLDRGNTEAFF | TGCAGTGCTAGACCTCTCGACAGGGGGAACACTGAAGCTTTCTTT
- | TRBJ1-1 | few | 15 | TRBV6-1 | CATTNRDTRNTEAFF | TGTGCCACCACAAACCGGGACACGCGGAACACTGAAGCTTTCTTT
- | TRBJ2-7 | - | 12 | TRBV20-1 | CSARGAYNEQYF | TGCAGTGCTAGAGGGGCATACAATGAGCAGTACTTC
- | TRBJ1-2 | few | 13 | TRBV7-2 | CASSPKDLYGYTF | TGTGCCAGCAGCCCAAAGGACCTCTATGGCTACACCTTC
- | TRBJ2-5 | - | 16 | TRBV7-2 | CASSLESTTVQETQYF | TGTGCCAGCAGCTTAGAAAGTACAACCGTCCAAGAGACCCAGTACTTC
TRBD1 | TRBJ2-1 | - | 15 | TRBV5-1 | CASSRRDRGSHEQFF | TGCGCCAGCAGCCGCCGGGACAGGGGATCGCATGAGCAGTTCTTC
TRBD2 | TRBJ2-7 | few | 14 | TRBV5-1 | CASSLEGGFYEQYF | TGCGCCAGCAGCTTAGAGGGAGGGTTCTACGAGCAGTACTTC
- | TRBJ2-3 | few | 14 | TRBV9 | CASSSRIRGDTQYF | TGTGCCAGCAGCTCGCGGATCAGGGGAGATACGCAGTATTTT
- | TRBJ2-1 | few | 14 | TRBV6-2/TRBV6-3 | CASSAGFSYNEQFF | TGTGCCAGCAGCGCGGGTTTCTCCTACAATGAGCAGTTCTTC
- | TRBJ1-2 | few | 13 | TRBV2 | CASHRRGNYGYTF | TGTGCCAGCCATAGGCGGGGTAACTATGGCTACACCTTC
- | TRBJ1-1 | - | 12 | TRBV29-1 | CSVTGSVGEAFF | TGCAGCGTAACCGGGTCGGTAGGCGAAGCTTTCTTT
TRBD2 | TRBJ2-3 | few | 18 | TRBV20-1 | CSARSPGRLAGDTDTQYF | TGCAGTGCTAGGTCACCCGGTCGACTAGCGGGGGACACAGATACGCAGTATTTT
- | TRBJ1-1 | few | 12 | TRBV20-1 | CSAIGHDTEAFF | TGCAGTGCTATAGGCCACGACACTGAAGCTTTCTTT
- | TRBJ1-1 | few | 15 | TRBV4-3 | CASSQDQEGNTEAFF | TGCGCCAGCAGCCAAGATCAGGAGGGGAACACTGAAGCTTTCTTT
TRBD1 | TRBJ1-2 | - | 14 | TRBV5-6 | CASSSDRGYYGYTF | TGTGCCAGCAGCTCCGACAGGGGATACTATGGCTACACCTTC
- | TRBJ2-7 | - | 14 | TRBV6-5 | CASSIRESYNEQYF | TGTGCCAGCAGTATCAGGGAATCCTACAATGAGCAGTACTTC
- | TRBJ1-2 | - | 15 | TRBV28 | CASSRLTGPFYGYTF | TGTGCCAGCAGTCGGCTAACGGGACCTTTTTATGGCTACACCTTC
- | TRBJ2-5 | few | 11 | TRBV21-1 | CASNVQGPWYF | TGTGCCAGCAACGTACAGGGCCCCTGGTACTTC